Listed below are T cell receptor beta chains from one sample, sequenced in a study of blood T cells in healthy people across ages. TCRdb ran MiXCR on the 5' RACE reads and lists one entry per CDR3 protein. The sample holds about 1.4 million distinct CDR3 sequences, roughly 64% seen once. Sequencing used blood. These TCRs come from a man between 18 and 29 years old in good health. CDR3s include the opening cysteine and the closing phenylalanine or tryptophan. Each record gives: D gene, J gene, V gene, clone size, CDR3 protein, CDR3 DNA. A D gene is named only where the DNA matches it firmly. Where a row states a size, it is once, few, many or the class of an expanded clone; other rows omit it.

NA TRBJ2-7 TRBV7-9 NA CSSSLDGTYEQYF TGTTCCAGCAGCTTAGACGGGACCTACGAGCAGTACTTC
TRBD2 TRBJ2-4 TRBV4-2 few CASSQDSGGNIQYF TGTGCCAGCAGCCAAGATAGCGGGGGAAACATTCAGTACTTC
TRBD2 TRBJ2-1 TRBV25-1 NA CASSELGGGLAGGNNEQFF TGTGCCAGCAGTGAACTGGGGGGGGGACTAGCGGGGGGTAACAATGAGCAGTTCTTC
NA TRBJ2-3 TRBV7-2 NA CASSLATGIADTQYF TGTGCCAGCAGCTTAGCGACCGGGATAGCAGATACGCAGTATTTT
TRBD2 TRBJ2-1 TRBV20-1 NA CSARGGLAEASSYNEQFF TGCAGTGCTAGAGGCGGACTAGCGGAAGCTAGCTCCTACAATGAGCAGTTCTTC
NA TRBJ2-7 TRBV21-1 NA CASSKGISLGLAGAGDEQYF TGTGCCAGCAGCAAAGGAATAAGTTTGGGACTAGCGGGAGCAGGGGACGAGCAGTACTTC
NA TRBJ2-7 TRBV6-2/TRBV6-3 few CASRGPQLSYEQYF TGTGCCAGCAGAGGTCCCCAACTCTCCTACGAGCAGTACTTC
NA TRBJ2-5 TRBV7-7 once CASSPTRGPTRETQYF TGTGCTAGCAGCCCTACCCGGGGCCCTACCCGGGAGACCCAGTACTTC
TRBD2 TRBJ2-1 TRBV27 NA CASSCWGGSYNEQFF TGTGCCAGCAGTTGTTGGGGGGGCTCCTACAATGAGCAGTTCTTC
TRBD2 TRBJ2-5 TRBV6-6 once CASSYFSTPREDGTQYF TGTGCCAGCAGTTACTTTTCGACACCCCGGGAGGACGGGACCCAGTACTTC
TRBD2 TRBJ2-1 TRBV11-2 once CASSLFGLAGGNEQFF TGTGCCAGCAGCTTATTTGGACTAGCGGGGGGCAATGAGCAGTTCTTC
TRBD2 TRBJ2-1 TRBV2 few CASSELAGGPTREQFF TGTGCCAGCAGTGAACTAGCGGGAGGACCGACTCGTGAGCAGTTCTTC
NA TRBJ2-7 TRBV14 NA CASSQARQVIYEQYF TGTGCCAGCAGCCAAGCGCGACAGGTGATCTACGAGCAGTACTTC
NA TRBJ1-2 TRBV29-1 NA CSVEGQTYGYTF TGCAGCGTTGAGGGCCAGACCTATGGCTACACCTTC
NA TRBJ1-5 TRBV6-1 NA CASSEGVEGMLMGQPQHF TGTGCCAGCAGTGAAGGCGTGGAGGGTATGCTGATGGGCCAGCCCCAGCATTTT
TRBD2 TRBJ2-1 TRBV9 NA CASSPTGGVLYNEQFF TGTGCCAGCAGCCCAACGGGGGGAGTACTCTACAATGAGCAGTTCTTC
TRBD1 TRBJ2-1 TRBV27 NA CASSSQQGAYNEQFF TGTGCCAGCAGTTCACAACAGGGGGCGTACAATGAGCAGTTCTTC
TRBD1 TRBJ1-2 TRBV7-8 NA CASSSGQGGYGCTF TGTGCCAGCAGTTCGGGACAGGGGGGCTATGGCTGCACCTTC
NA TRBJ1-1 TRBV10-2 once CASSGIGGGTEAFF TGCGCCAGCAGTGGTATCGGGGGGGGCACTGAAGCTTTCTTT
TRBD2 TRBJ2-1 TRBV4-3 NA CASSQDKRGDYNEQFF TGCGCCAGCAGCCAAGACAAACGGGGGGACTACAATGAGCAGTTCTTC
NA TRBJ1-1 TRBV5-5 NA CASSWYLIGITEAFF TGTGCCAGCAGCTGGTACCTTATCGGAATCACTGAAGCTTTCTTT
NA TRBJ1-2 TRBV4-3 NA CASSQDPQVTNYGYTF TGCGCCAGCAGCCAAGATCCGCAGGTCACTAACTATGGCTACACCTTC
NA TRBJ2-1 TRBV2 few CASSVFDHPYNEQFF TGTGCCAGCAGTGTCTTTGACCACCCCTACAATGAGCAGTTCTTC
NA TRBJ1-3 TRBV29-1 NA CSVVEGSGNTIYF TGCAGCGTTGTAGAAGGCTCTGGAAACACCATATATTTT
NA TRBJ2-2 TRBV6-2/TRBV6-3 many CASSSVATESGELFF TGTGCCAGCAGTTCCGTAGCTACTGAATCCGGGGAGCTGTTTTTT
TRBD1 TRBJ2-7 TRBV5-1 few CASTSGTGIDEQYF TGCGCCAGCACCTCGGGGACAGGGATTGACGAGCAGTACTTC
NA TRBJ2-3 TRBV3-1 NA CASSFQVQDDTQYF TGTGCCAGCAGCTTTCAGGTCCAAGACGATACGCAGTATTTT
NA TRBJ2-5 TRBV12-1 NA CASSPRQGVLEETQYF TGTGCCAGCAGCCCTCGACAGGGGGTTTTAGAAGAGACCCAGTACTTC
NA TRBJ2-7 TRBV27 few CASISDSYEQYF TGTGCCAGCATCTCAGACTCCTACGAGCAGTACTTC
TRBD2 TRBJ2-1 TRBV5-1 few CASSLETSGRSSYNEQFF TGCGCCAGCAGCTTGGAGACTAGCGGGAGGAGCTCCTACAATGAGCAGTTCTTC
TRBD2 TRBJ2-7 TRBV27 few CASSRTTSGYEQYF TGTGCCAGCAGTCGAACGACTAGCGGCTACGAGCAGTACTTC
NA TRBJ2-7 TRBV7-9 once CASSLGGKPDEQYF TGTGCCAGCAGCTTGGGCGGGAAGCCGGACGAGCAGTACTTC
NA TRBJ2-1 TRBV28 NA CASRPPALTSYNEQFF TGTGCCAGCAGACCCCCGGCGCTTACCTCCTACAATGAGCAGTTCTTC
NA TRBJ1-1 TRBV27 NA CDSSSGGTPTPNTEAFF TGTGACAGCAGTTCCGGAGGGACCCCGACCCCAAACACTGAAGCTTTCTTT
NA TRBJ2-5 TRBV3-1 few CASSQSGAETQYF TGTGCCAGCAGCCAAAGTGGTGCAGAGACCCAGTACTTC
TRBD1 TRBJ2-5 TRBV4-1 NA CASRSFRDSEQYF TGCGCCAGCAGGTCTTTCCGGGACAGTGAGCAGTACTTC
TRBD1 TRBJ1-2 TRBV3-1 NA CATRGDRERGENYGYTF TGTGCCACCCGAGGGGACAGGGAGAGAGGAGAAAACTATGGCTACACCTTC
TRBD1 TRBJ1-1 TRBV29-1 NA CSAWDRDTEAFF TGCAGCGCCTGGGACAGGGACACTGAAGCTTTCTTT
NA TRBJ2-7 TRBV2 NA CASSQGTPLLSYEQYF TGTGCCAGCAGTCAGGGGACTCCTTTACTCTCCTACGAGCAGTACTTC
NA TRBJ2-1 TRBV4-1 few CASSHLSNEQFF TGCGCCAGCAGCCACCTATCCAATGAGCAGTTCTTC
NA TRBJ2-5 TRBV13 NA CASSLPRDIQETQYF TGTGCCAGCAGCCTACCCCGGGACATTCAAGAGACCCAGTACTTC
TRBD1 TRBJ2-7 TRBV3-1 NA CASSSPGQVYEQYF TGTGCCAGCAGCTCTCCGGGACAGGTCTACGAGCAGTACTTC
NA TRBJ2-3 TRBV10-3 once CAISGPGSVDTQYF TGTGCCATCAGTGGGCCTGGGAGCGTGGATACGCAGTATTTT
NA TRBJ1-5 TRBV28 NA CASSIRALQQPQHF TGTGCCAGCAGTATCCGGGCCCTCCAACAGCCCCAGCATTTT
NA TRBJ1-1 TRBV28 few CASSYPGEAFF TGTGCCAGCAGTTATCCCGGAGAAGCTTTCTTT
NA TRBJ1-3 TRBV29-1 NA CSVELGQSGNTIYF TGCAGCGTTGAACTCGGACAGTCTGGAAACACCATATATTTT
NA TRBJ1-2 TRBV15 NA CATSRVREGIYGYTF TGTGCCACCAGCAGAGTTAGGGAGGGAATCTATGGCTACACCTTC
TRBD2 TRBJ2-1 TRBV29-1 few CSVERGLAGPEQFF TGCAGCGTTGAAAGAGGACTAGCGGGTCCTGAGCAGTTCTTC
TRBD2 TRBJ2-2 TRBV27 NA CASKSGLAGGELFF TGTGCCAGCAAATCGGGACTAGCGGGCGGGGAGCTGTTTTTT
TRBD2 TRBJ2-7 TRBV20-1 NA CSASWLAGHEQYF TGCAGTGCTAGTTGGCTAGCGGGTCACGAGCAGTACTTC
NA TRBJ2-1 TRBV7-9 NA CAEIQAYNEQFF TGTGCCGAGATCCAGGCGTACAATGAGCAGTTCTTC
NA TRBJ2-5 TRBV20-1 few CSARQTSREQYF TGCAGTGCTAGGCAGACTAGTAGAGAGCAGTACTTC
NA TRBJ1-1 TRBV28 NA CASSLNQGTTEAFF TGTGCCAGCAGTTTAAATCAGGGAACCACTGAAGCTTTCTTT
NA TRBJ1-6 TRBV27 NA CASSRGADNSPLHF TGTGCCAGCAGTCGCGGCGCGGATAATTCACCCCTCCACTTT
TRBD1 TRBJ2-2 TRBV4-2 few CASGTGGDTGELFF TGTGCCAGCGGGACAGGGGGGGACACCGGGGAGCTGTTTTTT
TRBD1 TRBJ2-3 TRBV6-5 few CASSSRQGANTDTQYF TGTGCCAGCAGTTCGCGACAGGGGGCTAACACAGATACGCAGTATTTT
NA TRBJ2-7 TRBV4-2 NA CASSYGQRYEQYF TGTGCCAGCAGCTACGGACAGCGCTACGAGCAGTACTTC
TRBD1 TRBJ1-2 TRBV30 NA CACPQAGTGYGNTF TGTGCCTGCCCTCAGGCGGGGACAGGGTATGGCAACACCTTC
NA TRBJ2-3 TRBV29-1 NA CSVELTDTQYF TGCAGCGTTGAGCTCACAGATACGCAGTATTTT
TRBD1 TRBJ2-1 TRBV29-1 NA CSAEMGTGGYNEQFF TGCAGCGCCGAAATGGGGACAGGGGGCTACAATGAGCAGTTCTTC